A selection of T cell receptor beta chains follows, all from one sample in a study of siplizumab effects on memory and regulatory T cells. The table came from immunoSEQ multiplex PCR; TCRdb's copy has only in-frame clones and leaves some out. The data show approximately 94,000 clones, over 90% seen once. Sequencing was carried out using non-Treg CD4+ T cells sorted from blood. The receptor set was obtained from a human donor in good health. The CDR3 runs from the conserved cysteine through the conserved F or W. A D gene is named only where the DNA matches it firmly. Part of the rows lack a size; the others show once, few, many or a class for expanded clones.

>NA|TRBJ1-2|TRBV4-2|NA
CASSQEGNQENYGYTF
TGTGCCAGCAGCCAGGAGGGGAATCAGGAAAACTATGGCTACACCTTC
>NA|TRBJ2-5|TRBV2|TRBD1
CASGQGTGGETQYF
TGTGCCAGCGGTCAGGGGACAGGGGGAGAGACCCAGTACTTC
>NA|TRBJ2-7|TRBV5-5|TRBD1
CASSFITGGEQYF
TGTGCCAGCAGCTTTATAACAGGGGGCGAGCAGTACTTC
>NA|TRBJ2-3|TRBV7-3|NA
CASSLTGGLTDTQYF
TGTGCCAGCAGCTTAACCGGAGGACTCACAGATACGCAGTATTTT
>NA|TRBJ2-5|TRBV4-1|NA
CASSLDRNKETQYF
TGCGCCAGCAGCTTAGACAGGAATAAAGAGACCCAGTACTTC
>NA|TRBJ2-7|TRBV10-3|TRBD2
CAIKAGVGLSYEQYF
TGTGCCATCAAAGCGGGAGTGGGGTTGAGCTACGAGCAGTACTTC
>once|TRBJ2-1|TRBV6-5|TRBD1
CASSYIGQGAGNEQFF
TGTGCCAGCAGTTACATTGGACAGGGGGCCGGAAATGAGCAGTTCTTC
>NA|TRBJ2-1|TRBV5-1|NA
CASSLVSGYNEQFF
TGCGCCAGCAGCTTGGTTAGCGGTTACAATGAGCAGTTCTTC
>NA|TRBJ2-5|TRBV5-1|NA
CASSPGRGRETQYF
TGCGCCAGCAGCCCTGGACGAGGCCGGGAGACCCAGTACTTC
>NA|TRBJ2-7|TRBV9|TRBD2
CASSVDGGSRYEQYF
TGTGCCAGCAGCGTAGATGGCGGGAGTCGATACGAGCAGTACTTC
>NA|TRBJ2-7|TRBV25-1|TRBD1
CASTRDRDYEQYF
TGTGCCAGCACCCGGGACAGAGACTACGAGCAGTACTTC
>NA|TRBJ2-3|TRBV5-1|NA
CASSLAGSGVSTDTQYF
TGCGCCAGCAGCTTGGCGGGTTCCGGGGTTAGCACAGATACGCAGTATTTT
>NA|TRBJ2-7|TRBV6-5|NA
CASRLKPGVYYEQYF
TGTGCCAGCAGACTCAAGCCGGGGGTATACTACGAGCAGTACTTC
>NA|TRBJ2-2|TRBV15|NA
CATSRDSADTGELFF
TGTGCCACCAGCAGGGACAGCGCGGACACCGGGGAGCTGTTTTTT
>NA|TRBJ2-1|TRBV27|NA
CASTRGSYNEQFF
TGTGCCAGCACCAGGGGCTCCTACAATGAGCAGTTCTTC
>NA|TRBJ2-1|TRBV4-2|TRBD2
CASSRLTSGREHEQFF
TGTGCCAGCAGCCGACTGACTAGCGGGAGGGAACATGAGCAGTTCTTC
>NA|TRBJ2-1|TRBV5-8|TRBD1
CASSLGQGPYNEQFF
TGTGCCAGCAGCTTGGGACAGGGGCCCTACAATGAGCAGTTCTTC
>NA|TRBJ1-2|TRBV5-4|NA
CASSARQEVYGYTF
TGTGCCAGCAGCGCCAGACAGGAGGTCTATGGCTACACCTTC
>once|TRBJ2-2|TRBV18|NA
CASSPPSGAGELFF
TGTGCCAGCTCACCACCGTCAGGGGCCGGGGAGCTGTTTTTT
>NA|TRBJ2-7|TRBV5-1|TRBD1
CASSSGTGPSYEQYF
TGCGCCAGCAGCTCCGGGACAGGACCTTCCTACGAGCAGTACTTC
>few|TRBJ1-1|TRBV2|NA
CASSAPAVEAFF
TGTGCCAGCAGTGCGCCTGCCGTTGAAGCTTTCTTT
>NA|TRBJ2-1|TRBV29-1|TRBD2
CSVLGGTNLYNEQFF
TGCAGCGTTCTGGGGGGGACTAACCTGTACAATGAGCAGTTCTTC
>NA|TRBJ1-5|TRBV4-1|TRBD1
CASSHAGQGVGQPQHF
TGCGCCAGCAGCCATGCCGGACAGGGCGTCGGTCAGCCCCAGCATTTT
>NA|TRBJ2-1|TRBV7-9|NA
CASSRLLGGPNEQFF
TGTGCCAGCAGCCGCCTGCTGGGCGGGCCCAATGAGCAGTTCTTC
>NA|TRBJ2-7|TRBV5-1|NA
CASRAAGQTSYEQYF
TGCGCCAGCAGGGCCGCGGGACAGACTTCCTACGAGCAGTACTTC
>NA|TRBJ2-5|TRBV27|NA
CASRLFGRGIQETQYF
TGTGCCAGCAGGCTGTTTGGGAGAGGAATACAAGAGACCCAGTACTTC
>NA|TRBJ2-3|TRBV5-1|NA
CASSSAGTRPSGDTQYF
TGCGCCAGCAGCTCGGCCGGGACAAGGCCTAGTGGAGATACGCAGTATTTT
>NA|TRBJ2-1|TRBV9|NA
CAGGGSSYNEQFF
TGTGCCGGCGGTGGCAGCAGTTACAATGAGCAGTTCTTC
>NA|TRBJ2-1|TRBV28|TRBD2
CASSLLAGGVNEQFF
TGTGCCAGCAGTTTACTAGCGGGAGGGGTCAATGAGCAGTTCTTC
>NA|TRBJ2-7|TRBV10-3|TRBD2
CAISESGLAGVNEQYF
TGTGCCATCAGTGAGTCAGGGCTAGCGGGAGTAAACGAGCAGTACTTC
>NA|TRBJ2-7|TRBV7-2|NA
CASSLDRGRAYEQYF
TGTGCCAGCAGCTTAGACCGGGGCAGGGCCTACGAGCAGTACTTC
>NA|TRBJ1-4|TRBV2|TRBD1
CASRTGVVEKLFF
TGTGCCAGCAGGACAGGGGTCGTGGAAAAACTGTTTTTT
>NA|TRBJ1-5|TRBV2|NA
CASRGQYSNQPQHF
TGTGCCAGCAGGGGCCAATATAGCAATCAGCCCCAGCATTTT
>NA|TRBJ2-7|TRBV5-4|NA
CASTVSGGGPIYEQYF
TGTGCCAGCACCGTCAGCGGTGGGGGGCCGATCTACGAGCAGTACTTC
>NA|TRBJ2-3|TRBV6-5|TRBD1
CASSYSRQGAPDTQYF
TGTGCCAGCAGTTACTCGCGACAGGGGGCACCAGATACGCAGTATTTT